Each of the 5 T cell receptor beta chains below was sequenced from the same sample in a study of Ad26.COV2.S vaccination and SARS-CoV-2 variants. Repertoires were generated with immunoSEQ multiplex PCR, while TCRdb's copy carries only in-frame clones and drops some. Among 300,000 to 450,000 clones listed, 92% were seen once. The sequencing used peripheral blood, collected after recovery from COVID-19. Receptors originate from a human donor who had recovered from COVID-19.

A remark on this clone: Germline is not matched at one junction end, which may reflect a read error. CDR3 nucleotide sequence: TGCGCCAGCAGGTTGGGGGGAACTGAAGCTTTCTTT. As protein: CASRLGGTEAFF. The chain uses TRBV5-1 and TRBJ1-1; TRBD1 is a possible D gene (5 bases). This CDR3 is built from 12 residues. From germline, CDR1 is SGHRS and CDR2 YFSETQ.

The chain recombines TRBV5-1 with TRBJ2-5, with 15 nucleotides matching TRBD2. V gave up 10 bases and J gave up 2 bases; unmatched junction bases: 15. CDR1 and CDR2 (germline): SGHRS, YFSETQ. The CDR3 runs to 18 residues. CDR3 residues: CARKGLAGGYGAQETQYF. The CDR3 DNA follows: TGCGCCCGCAAAGGACTAGCGGGGGGGTATGGTGCTCAAGAGACCCAGTACTTC.

This chain's CDR3 is CASSDRRPVSYEQYF. CDR3 sequence (DNA): TGCGCCAGCAGTGATCGGAGGCCGGTTTCCTACGAGCAGTACTTC. The chain uses TRBV10-2 and TRBJ2-7, with D perhaps TRBD2 (5 bases). The germline V gene has CDR1 WSHSY and CDR2 SAAADI. The CDR3 is 15 residues long. Trimming stripped 3 bases from V and 1 base from J, with 13 bases between.

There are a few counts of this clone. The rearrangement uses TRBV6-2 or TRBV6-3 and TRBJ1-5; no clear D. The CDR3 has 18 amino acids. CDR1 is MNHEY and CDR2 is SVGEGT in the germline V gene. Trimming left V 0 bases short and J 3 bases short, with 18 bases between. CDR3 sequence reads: CASSYSKGGGLVNQPQHF. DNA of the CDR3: TGTGCCAGCAGTTACTCGAAAGGTGGTGGATTGGTCAATCAGCCCCAGCATTTT.

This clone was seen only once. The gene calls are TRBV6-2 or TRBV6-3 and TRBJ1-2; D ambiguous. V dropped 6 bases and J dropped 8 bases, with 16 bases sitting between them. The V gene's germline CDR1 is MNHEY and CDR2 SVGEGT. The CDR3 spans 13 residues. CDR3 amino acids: CASSSPPGYGYTF. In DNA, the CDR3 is TGTGCCAGCAGCTCCCCCCCGGGGTACGGCTACACCTTC.